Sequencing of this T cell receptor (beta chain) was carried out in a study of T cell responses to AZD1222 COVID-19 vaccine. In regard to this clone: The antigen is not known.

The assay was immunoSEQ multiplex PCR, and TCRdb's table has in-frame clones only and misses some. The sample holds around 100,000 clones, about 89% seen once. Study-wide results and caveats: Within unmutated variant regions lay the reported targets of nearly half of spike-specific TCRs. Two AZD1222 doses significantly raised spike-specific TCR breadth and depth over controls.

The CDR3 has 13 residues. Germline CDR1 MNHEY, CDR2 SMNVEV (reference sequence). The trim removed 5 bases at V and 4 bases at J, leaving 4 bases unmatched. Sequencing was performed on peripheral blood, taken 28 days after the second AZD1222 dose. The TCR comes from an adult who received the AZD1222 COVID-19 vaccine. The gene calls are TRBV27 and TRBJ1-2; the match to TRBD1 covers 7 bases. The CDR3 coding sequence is TGTGCCAGCAGTGTACAGGGGTTCTATGGCTACACCTTC. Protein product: CASSVQGFYGYTF.